Detailed here is one TCR beta chain. One Seattle source followed patients from active infection through their disease course. Some clones are missing from TCRdb's copy, which holds only in-frame ones; the method was immunoSEQ multiplex PCR. The table lists about 210,000 clones, more than 75% of them singletons. Germline loops: CDR1 SGHDT, CDR2 YYEEEE. The CDR3 is made up of 13 amino acids. V trimming: 3 bases; J trimming: 5 bases; junction bases outside the gene matches: 3. The data are from a study of blood T cell repertoires in COVID-19. The TCR comes from a woman between 65 and 79 years old with COVID-19, enrolled during active disease. The sequenced material came from peripheral blood. The chain links TRBV5-6 to TRBJ1-2, with 8 positions matching TRBD1. The CDR3 here is CASSSRQGYGYTF. CDR3 coding DNA: TGTGCCAGCAGCTCGAGACAGGGGTATGGCTACACCTTC.